These 22 T cell receptor beta chains came from one sample sequenced in a study of OX40 agonist ivuxolimab in advanced cancers. The assay was immunoSEQ multiplex PCR, and TCRdb's table has in-frame clones only and misses some. The sample holds around 100,000 clones, 90% seen once. Here the sequenced sample was CD4+ or CD8+ T cells sorted from blood, taken in a trial of the OX40 agonist ivuxolimab. The receptors were gathered from an adult with an advanced solid tumor such as melanoma, head and neck, liver or kidney cancer.

The chain links TRBV7-8 to TRBJ2-1; D is tentatively TRBD1 or TRBD2 (5 bases each). CDR1 SGHVS and CDR2 FQNEAQ come from the germline V gene. The CDR3 totals 16 residues. The V and J ends lost 1 base and 0 bases respectively, with 10 bases between them. CDR3 loop: CASSLVSGTSYNEQFF. The CDR3 region has the DNA TGTGCCAGCAGCTTAGTCTCAGGGACCTCCTACAATGAGCAGTTCTTC.

In its sample, this clone was seen a few times. The chain links TRBV7-9 to TRBJ1-5, with D perhaps matching TRBD1 (6 bases). CDR3 length: 14 amino acids. V shed 5 bases and J shed 5 bases, with 13 bases lying between them. Germline CDR1 and CDR2: SEHNR and FQNEAQ (reference sequence). The DNA for the CDR3 is TGTGCCAGCAGCCTCGCAGGGGACCATCAGCCCCAGCATTTT. Translated, it gives CASSLAGDHQPQHF.

V and J are TRBV18 and TRBJ1-1; 9 bases match TRBD1. This CDR3 has 13 amino acids. In germline, CDR1 is KGHSH, CDR2 LQKENI. V dropped 4 bases and J dropped 6; count of bases not matched to a gene: 3. The CDR3 sequence: CASSLGQGPEAFF. CDR3 bases: TGTGCCAGCTCACTCGGACAGGGGCCTGAAGCTTTCTTT.

This sequence joins TRBV10-2 and TRBJ1-1; TRBD1 is a possible D gene (6 bases). This CDR3 has 13 residues. V was trimmed by 6 bases and J by 5 bases, leaving 13 bases between them. Germline V gives CDR1 WSHSY, CDR2 SAAADI. This CDR3 reads CASSKQGETEAFF. For the CDR3, the DNA is TGCGCCAGCAGCAAACAGGGCGAAACTGAAGCTTTCTTT.

The V gene is TRBV11-2, the J gene TRBJ2-7, with D unresolved. The CDR3 length is 12 residues. The germline V gene encodes CDR1 SGHAT and CDR2 FQNNGV. V was trimmed by 1 base and J by 7 bases, leaving 8 bases between them. DNA for the CDR3: TGTGCCAGCAGCTTAGGTGGGTCTGAGCAGTACTTC. It translates to CASSLGGSEQYF.

J is TRBJ1-2 and V is TRBV19; TRBD1 matches at 7 bases. The germline V gene has CDR1 LNHDA and CDR2 SQIVND (reference sequence). CDR3 size: 15 residues. The trim removed 5 bases at V and 0 bases at J, leaving 6 bases unmatched. The CDR3 is CASSSGQVSNYGYTF. DNA for the CDR3: TGTGCCAGTAGTTCCGGACAGGTCTCTAACTATGGCTACACCTTC.

The V gene is TRBV6-1, the J gene TRBJ2-7; 7 bases line up with TRBD2. There are 13 residues in the CDR3. J lost 7 bases, V lost 6 bases, and 9 bases had no gene match. Germline lookup yields CDR1 MNHNS and CDR2 SASEGT. The CDR3 region has the DNA TGTGCCAGCAGAGTAGCGGGCTCCCAGGAGCAGTACTTC. This translates into CASRVAGSQEQYF.

This rearrangement joins TRBV18 to TRBJ2-3; 12 nucleotides line up with TRBD1. V was clipped by 5 bases and J by 14 bases; unmatched bases: 5. The germline V gene encodes CDR1 KGHSH and CDR2 LQKENI. This CDR3 is 12 amino acids long. The CDR3, as DNA: TGTGCCAGCTCATCTGGGGACAGGGGGCGGTATTTT. Translation: CASSSGDRGRYF.

CDR3 nucleotide sequence: TGCAGCGTTGATATGGATGAGCAGTTCTTC. Its protein is CSVDMDEQFF. The chain carries TRBV29-1 and TRBJ2-1, with D hard to call. This CDR3 spans 10 amino acids. The ends were cut back, 3 bases at V and 8 bases at J, with 5 bases in the middle. Germline V lookup: CDR1 SQVTM, CDR2 ANQGSEA.

Details on this clone: At the DNA level, this CDR3 is encoded by other sequences in the same sample as well. The rearrangement links TRBV5-6 to TRBJ2-7; TRBD1 aligns across 10 bases. The CDR3 spans 15 residues. Losses at the gene ends were 1 base for V and 3 bases for J; bases not matched to a gene: 4. The germline CDR1 and CDR2 sequences are SGHDT and YYEEEE. The CDR3 loop is CASSLSGTGDYEQYF. The CDR3, as DNA: TGTGCCAGCAGCTTGTCTGGGACAGGGGACTACGAGCAGTACTTC.

This clone occurred once. The chain couples TRBV11-3 to TRBJ2-7, with TRBD2 matching 8 bases. Trimming removed 5 bases from V and 5 bases from J; junction bases left unmatched: 8. Germline assignment: CDR1 SGHNT and CDR2 YENEEA. The CDR3 has 14 amino acids. The CDR3 is CASSPGTSLDEQYF. DNA of the CDR3: TGTGCCAGCAGCCCAGGGACTAGTTTGGACGAGCAGTACTTC.

The chain uses TRBV29-1 and TRBJ2-2, with 10 positions matching TRBD2. Losses at the gene ends were 4 bases for V and 7 bases for J; bases not matched to a gene: 6. This CDR3 has 14 amino acids. Per germline, CDR1 SQVTM and CDR2 ANQGSEA. Here the CDR3 DNA reads TGCAGCGTTGCCTCTAGCGGGAGAATCGGGGAGCTGTTTTTT. This gives the protein CSVASSGRIGELFF.

V and J are TRBV19 and TRBJ2-3; TRBD1 might be the D (5 bases). Germline CDR1 is LNHDA and CDR2 is SQIVND (reference sequence). V was shortened by 1 base and J by 5 bases, with 10 bases between the two germline ends. This CDR3 is 14 amino acids long. The CDR3 DNA follows: TGTGCCAGTAGTATAGTCGGCAGGGAAGATACGCAGTATTTT. Its protein is CASSIVGREDTQYF.

The chain is built from TRBV28 and TRBJ1-5; unclear D gene. The germline gives CDR1 MDHEN, CDR2 SYDVKM. The V end lost 5 bases, the J end lost 3 bases, and 5 bases lay between the germline ends. There are 12 residues in the CDR3. CDR3 protein: CASSRANQPQHF. In DNA, the CDR3 is TGTGCCAGCAGTCGGGCCAATCAGCCCCAGCATTTT.

The chain links TRBV4-1 to TRBJ2-7; 7 bases align to TRBD1. CDR1 is MGHRA and CDR2 is YSYEKL in the germline V gene. This CDR3 contains 17 residues. J lost 2 bases, V lost 6 bases, and 16 bases had no gene match. CDR3 region: CASSLTNYRDSPYEQYF. CDR3 in DNA: TGCGCCAGCAGTCTTACGAACTACCGGGACAGTCCCTACGAGCAGTACTTC.

The rearrangement links TRBV6-6 to TRBJ1-3; D uncertain. The CDR3 is made up of 14 amino acids. The V gene's germline CDR1 is MNHNY and CDR2 SVGAGI (reference sequence). The V gene lost 5 bases and the J gene lost 0 bases, with 8 bases spanning the gap. The CDR3 DNA follows: TGTGCCAGCAGTACCGGTGACTCTGGAAACACCATATATTTT. Its protein product is CASSTGDSGNTIYF.

The J gene is TRBJ1-1, the V gene TRBV7-9; D remains ambiguous. CDR1 is SEHNR and CDR2 is FQNEAQ in the germline V gene (reference sequence). The CDR3 contains 15 residues. V lost 1 base and J 5 bases, leaving 14 bases between the germline ends. CDR3 residues: CASSLVLFGDTEAFF. The CDR3 DNA reads as TGTGCCAGCAGCTTAGTGTTATTTGGGGATACTGAAGCTTTCTTT.

CDR3 bases: TGTGCCAGCAGTTTGAATGGACAGGGGGTTCTTTCACCCCTCCACTTT. This codes for CASSLNGQGVLSPLHF. The V call is TRBV28, the J call TRBJ1-6; 10 nucleotides match TRBD1. V lost 3 bases to trimming and J lost 9 bases; unmatched junction nucleotides: 8. CDR3 length equals 16 residues. The germline CDR1 and CDR2 sequences are MDHEN and SYDVKM.

This sequence joins TRBV28 and TRBJ2-7, with 10 bases identical to TRBD1. Unmatched junction bases numbered 12, after V lost 3 bases and J lost 1 base. The germline V gene encodes CDR1 MDHEN and CDR2 SYDVKM. CDR3 size: 18 residues. The CDR3 loop reads CASSFLIRPGQGSYEQYF. The CDR3 nucleotides read TGTGCCAGCAGTTTCCTGATCCGACCGGGACAGGGGTCCTACGAGCAGTACTTC.

The CDR3 region has the DNA TGCGCCAGCAGCCGAACAGGGGGAGTTATGACCGGGGAGCTGTTTTTT. Amino acid sequence: CASSRTGGVMTGELFF. V and J are TRBV5-1 and TRBJ2-2; 8 nucleotides line up with TRBD1. Trimming removed 4 bases from V and 5 bases from J; junction bases left unmatched: 10. The CDR3 consists of 16 residues. Germline V gene sequence: CDR1 SGHRS, CDR2 YFSETQ.

V and J are TRBV7-3 and TRBJ1-1; D not certain. From germline, CDR1 is SGHTA and CDR2 FQGTGA. The CDR3 loop spans 14 amino acids. Deletions cut 5 bases from V and 1 base from J, with 11 bases between. The DNA of the CDR3 is TGTGCCAGCAGCGTCGGAGGGCAGAACACTGAAGCTTTCTTT. Protein: CASSVGGQNTEAFF.

The rearrangement joins TRBV28 to TRBJ2-7, with D possibly being TRBD2 (6 bases). This CDR3 comprises 15 residues. Between the trimmed V and J ends, which lost 6 bases and 2 bases, there was a span of 17 bases. The germline V gene has CDR1 MDHEN and CDR2 SYDVKM. The CDR3 region is CASRDPGLVTYEQYF. CDR3 bases: TGTGCCAGCAGAGACCCGGGACTGGTTACCTACGAGCAGTACTTC.